The 21 T cell receptor beta chains listed next were all sequenced from one sample in a study of blood T cell repertoires in COVID-19. Libraries were prepared by immunoSEQ multiplex PCR; TCRdb keeps only in-frame clonotypes and omits some of them. The sample yields 60,000 to 80,000 clones, 88% seen once. The source material was peripheral blood. The receptors come from a human donor in a cohort sampled during active COVID-19.

The chain has TRBV24-1 and TRBJ2-3; a possible D gene is TRBD1 (5 bases). V was shortened by 9 bases and J by 0 bases, with 15 bases between the two germline ends. The CDR3 loop spans 15 amino acids. Looked up from germline, CDR1 is KGHDR and CDR2 is SFDVKD. CDR3 nucleotide sequence: TGTGCCACCTCCCGTGGGGCCCCAAGCACAGATACGCAGTATTTT. Protein: CATSRGAPSTDTQYF.

The chain carries TRBV19 and TRBJ1-3; 7 nucleotides agree with TRBD1. The CDR3 has 19 residues. With V trimmed by 9 bases and J by 0 bases, 20 bases remained unmatched. CDR1 and CDR2 from the germline V gene are LNHDA and SQIVND (reference sequence). This CDR3 is CASTPRGTANPRSGNTIYF. CDR3 sequence (DNA): TGTGCCAGCACCCCCCGGGGGACAGCGAACCCCCGCTCTGGAAACACCATATATTTT.

This chain connects TRBV7-2 to TRBJ1-2; D is unresolved. Looked up from germline, CDR1 is SGHTA and CDR2 is FQGNSA. Trimming pared 0 bases from V and 2 bases from J, leaving 4 bases between. The CDR3 loop spans 13 amino acids. The CDR3 reads CASSLALNYGYTF. Here the CDR3 DNA reads TGTGCCAGCAGCTTAGCGCTAAACTATGGCTACACCTTC.

This chain uses TRBV10-3 with TRBJ2-1; 15 bases fit TRBD2. The CDR3 is 16 amino acids. Unmatched junction bases numbered 4, after V lost 0 bases and J lost 10 bases. From germline, CDR1 is ENHRY and CDR2 SYGVKD. DNA of the CDR3: TGTGCCATCAGTGAGTCGGGACTAGCGGGGGGTCGAGAGCAGTTCTTC. Its translation is CAISESGLAGGREQFF.

In DNA form, the CDR3 reads TGTGCCAGCAGCCCGAGTGCAGGGGTGGACTATGGCTACACCTTC. It translates to CASSPSAGVDYGYTF. The chain combines TRBV28 with TRBJ1-2, with D perhaps TRBD1 (6 bases). Trimming left V 6 bases short and J 3 bases short, with 17 bases between. Germline CDR1 is MDHEN and CDR2 is SYDVKM. CDR3 length: 15 residues.

This sequence joins TRBV5-1 and TRBJ2-1, with 8 bases that match TRBD1. J was trimmed by 0 bases and V by 7 bases; bases with no gene match: 9. The germline V gene has CDR1 SGHRS and CDR2 YFSETQ. The CDR3 length is 16 residues. DNA of the CDR3: TGCGCCAGCGGTCGACAGGGGTCAAGCTCCTACAATGAGCAGTTCTTC. Translating it yields CASGRQGSSSYNEQFF.

This clone was picked up a small number of times. The chain employs TRBV2 and TRBJ1-2, with D maybe TRBD1 (6 bases). The V end lost 2 bases, the J end lost 2 bases, and 9 bases lay between the germline ends. Germline V gene sequence: CDR1 SNHLY, CDR2 FYNNEI. CDR3 length: 14 amino acids. The chain's CDR3 is CASSESGENYGYTF. The DNA for the CDR3 is TGTGCCAGCAGTGAATCAGGGGAGAACTATGGCTACACCTTC.

The CDR3 region is CASSKDRGFEQYF. The CDR3 DNA reads as TGTGCCAGCAGCAAAGACAGGGGTTTCGAGCAGTACTTC. The gene calls are TRBV7-9 and TRBJ2-7, with TRBD1 matching 8 bases. Germline CDR1 SEHNR, CDR2 FQNEAQ (reference sequence). With V trimmed by 5 bases and J by 6 bases, 6 bases remained unmatched. The CDR3 is 13 residues long.

The chain combines TRBV5-6 with TRBJ1-4; 7 bases fit TRBD1. CDR1 and CDR2 (germline): SGHDT, YYEEEE. This CDR3 region has 16 residues. After removal of 2 bases from V and 0 bases from J, the junction contained 4 bases not matched to a gene. The CDR3 sequence: CASSLQGTATNEKLFF. CDR3 in DNA: TGTGCCAGCAGCTTACAGGGGACGGCAACTAATGAAAAACTGTTTTTT. The entire variable domain, with the rest obtained from reference TRBV5-6 and TRBJ1-4, is as follows: DAGVTQSPTHLIKTRGQQVTLRCSPKSGHDTVSWYQQALGQGPQFIFQYYEEEERQRGNFPDRFSGHQFPNYSSELNVNALLLGDSALYLCASSLQGTATNEKLFFGSGTQLSVL.

The chain carries TRBV28 and TRBJ1-2; D possibly corresponds to TRBD1 (5 bases). Trimming took off 4 bases at V and 4 bases at J, with 7 bases between the two ends. The CDR3 totals 12 residues. The germline CDR1 and CDR2 sequences are MDHEN and SYDVKM. The CDR3 spells CASSSTVYGYTF. The CDR3, as DNA: TGTGCCAGCAGTTCGACAGTCTATGGCTACACCTTC.

The chain carries TRBV18 and TRBJ2-2, with 11 bases that match TRBD2. Per germline, CDR1 KGHSH and CDR2 LQKENI. J gave up 6 bases and V 2 bases, and 8 bases lay outside the gene matches. The CDR3 length is 17 residues. The CDR3 here is CASSPSTKGLAAGELFF. DNA of the CDR3: TGTGCCAGCTCACCATCGACTAAGGGACTAGCGGCCGGGGAGCTGTTTTTT.

V gene TRBV7-2 combines with J gene TRBJ2-7; the D gene is possibly TRBD2 (5 bases). The CDR3 runs to 14 residues. Looked up from germline, CDR1 is SGHTA and CDR2 is FQGNSA. The ends were cut back, 2 bases at V and 5 bases at J, with 13 bases in the middle. CDR3 amino acids: CASSLWSKRDEQYF. DNA of the CDR3: TGTGCCAGCAGCTTATGGTCGAAGAGGGACGAGCAGTACTTC.

CDR3 DNA sequence: TGCAGTGGGCGGGGCGACAATGAGCAGTTCTTC. Protein sequence: CSGRGDNEQFF. The genes are TRBV20-1 and TRBJ2-1, with D possibly matching TRBD2 (6 bases). Deletions cut 7 bases from V and 5 bases from J, with 9 bases between. There are 11 residues in the CDR3. The V gene's germline CDR1 is DFQATT and CDR2 SNEGSKA (reference sequence).

The chain uses TRBV18 and TRBJ2-2, with 10 nucleotides matching TRBD1. Germline V gene lookup returns CDR1 KGHSH and CDR2 LQKENI. The V gene end was trimmed by 3 bases and the J gene end by 0 bases; junction bases not matched to a gene: 4. The CDR3 runs 17 residues. The DNA of the CDR3 is TGTGCCAGCTCACCGTTAGGGACAGGGGCGAACACCGGGGAGCTGTTTTTT. This codes for CASSPLGTGANTGELFF.

This sequence joins TRBV28 and TRBJ1-5; D not certain. There are 17 residues in the CDR3. V lost 2 bases, J lost 2 bases, and 16 bases lay in between. Looked up from germline, CDR1 is MDHEN and CDR2 is SYDVKM. Here the CDR3 reads CASSLSLLMRGNQPQHF. The DNA for the CDR3 is TGTGCCAGCAGTTTAAGTCTATTGATGAGGGGCAATCAGCCCCAGCATTTT.

This clone occurred once. This chain links TRBV6-1 with TRBJ1-3, with D uncertain. V dropped 10 bases and J dropped 0 bases, with 10 bases sitting between them. The CDR3 is 13 residues long. CDR1 and CDR2 from the germline V gene are MNHNS and SASEGT. This chain's CDR3 is CATKTGSGNTIYF. The CDR3 DNA reads TGTGCCACCAAGACGGGCTCTGGAAACACCATATATTTT.

This clone was recorded a few times. The CDR3 here is CAISGLAGETQYF. The CDR3 DNA reads as TGTGCCATCTCGGGACTAGCGGGAGAGACCCAGTACTTC. The genes are TRBV12-3 or TRBV12-4 and TRBJ2-5; 12 positions match TRBD2. Losses at the gene ends were 10 bases for V and 4 bases for J; bases not matched to a gene: 4. The CDR3 loop spans 13 amino acids.

This sequence joins TRBV5-1 and TRBJ2-3; D may be TRBD2 (5 bases). The germline V gene has CDR1 SGHRS and CDR2 YFSETQ. The CDR3 consists of 13 residues. V lost 2 bases and J lost 6, with 10 bases in between. This CDR3 is CASSFGIGDTQYF. CDR3 DNA sequence: TGCGCCAGCAGCTTCGGGATAGGGGATACGCAGTATTTT.

The chain joins TRBV12-3 or TRBV12-4 to TRBJ2-3; D unresolved. The CDR3 is 13 residues long. The V end lost 5 bases, the J end lost 2 bases, and 8 bases lay between the germline ends. CDR3 sequence: CASSERSTDTQYF. The DNA for the CDR3 is TGTGCCAGCAGTGAGAGGTCCACAGATACGCAGTATTTT.

The chain uses TRBV6-6 and TRBJ1-3, with 9 positions matching TRBD1. Germline loops: CDR1 MNHNY, CDR2 SVGAGI (reference sequence). J gave up 1 base and V 5 bases, and 3 bases lay outside the gene matches. The CDR3 consists of 15 residues. The CDR3 spells CASSTGGASGNTIYF. The CDR3 bases are TGTGCCAGCAGTACAGGGGGCGCTTCTGGAAACACCATATATTTT.

This clone is a singleton in its sample. The chain recombines TRBV7-3 with TRBJ2-1; TRBD1 might be the D (6 bases). The V end was cut by 5 bases, the J end by 3 bases, with 8 bases between. The CDR3 sequence is 13 residues long. CDR1 SGHTA and CDR2 FQGTGA come from the germline V gene. CDR3 loop: CASSEQGYNEQFF. The CDR3 nucleotides are TGTGCCAGCAGCGAACAGGGCTACAATGAGCAGTTCTTC. The full variable domain, with the rest looked up from reference TRBV7-3 and TRBJ2-1, is GAGVSQTPSNKVTEKGKYVELRCDPISGHTALYWYRQSLGQGPEFLIYFQGTGAADDSGLPNDRFFAVRPEGSVSTLKIQRTERGDSAVYLCASSEQGYNEQFFGPGTRLTVL.